Only a few counts were recorded for the clone carrying this T cell receptor (beta chain). Its target is unknown. This sample stems from a study of beta chain features in type 1 diabetes. The study's findings and limits: In all four CD4+ subsets, TCRB CDR3 length was significantly, moderately reduced in type 1 diabetes. Fewer junction insertions and more nucleotide deletions appeared in type 1 diabetes patients.

In germline, CDR1 is SNHLY, CDR2 FYNNEI. V was shortened by 3 bases and J by 2 bases, with 12 bases between the two germline ends. CDR3 length equals 15 residues. Each of the CD4+ naive, central memory, regulatory and stem cell-like memory populations was sorted via CD45RO/CCR7/CD25/CD127/CD95/CD27. As every portion of the isolated RNA was reverse transcribed, the sequencing read expressed TCRB transcripts. The protocol was immunoSEQ multiplex PCR, while the TCRdb copy is restricted to in-frame clones and leaves out a portion. The data show more than 300,000 clones, roughly 8.8% seen once. The sequence derives from a man aged 30 to 45 with type 1 diabetes. Source material: central memory CD4+ T cells from blood. This chain joins TRBV2 and TRBJ2-3; maybe TRBD2 (5 bases). This CDR3 reads CASSDRRQNTDTQYF. Here the CDR3 DNA reads TGTGCCAGCAGTGACAGGAGGCAAAACACAGATACGCAGTATTTT.